The 29 T cell receptor beta chains presented below share a single source sample, sequenced in a study of graft-versus-host responses after intestinal transplantation. Intraepithelial and lamina propria lymphocytes were isolated from graft specimens. Assay used: immunoSEQ multiplex PCR; TCRdb lists only in-frame clones, some missing. The sample has 4,000 or so clones, over 70% seen once. Material: ileum tissue, obtained approximately 51 weeks after intestinal transplantation. These receptor sequences come from a human patient who received an intestinal transplant, so some T cells may come from the graft donor.

This clone was counted a single time. The chain links TRBV5-4 to TRBJ1-1; D not resolved. This CDR3 is 14 amino acids long. V lost 4 bases and J 1 base, leaving 11 bases between the germline ends. From germline, CDR1 is SGHNT and CDR2 YYREEE (reference sequence). The CDR3 sequence: CASSEQLANTEAFF. In DNA form, the CDR3 reads TGTGCCAGCAGCGAACAGCTGGCGAACACTGAAGCTTTCTTT. Full variable domain (remainder filled in from reference TRBV5-4 and TRBJ1-1): ETGVTQSPTHLIKTRGQQVTLRCSSQSGHNTVSWYQQALGQGPQFIFQYYREEENGRGNFPPRFSGLQFPNYSSELNVNALELDDSALYLCASSEQLANTEAFFGQGTRLTVV.

The chain is built from TRBV9 and TRBJ2-3; tentative D call: TRBD2 (6 bases). This CDR3 comprises 15 residues. V was trimmed by 0 bases and J by 2 bases, leaving 10 bases between them. CDR1 is SGDLS and CDR2 is YYNGEE in the germline V gene. The CDR3 is CASSVVGLLTDTQYF. CDR3 nucleotide sequence: TGTGCCAGCAGCGTAGTGGGACTCCTCACAGATACGCAGTATTTT.

This clone has just a few counts. The chain employs TRBV5-4 and TRBJ2-7; 7 bases line up with TRBD1. The CDR3 has 14 amino acids. The V gene end was trimmed by 0 bases and the J gene end by 0 bases; junction bases not matched to a gene: 0. Germline lookup yields CDR1 SGHNT and CDR2 YYREEE (reference sequence). The DNA of the CDR3 is TGTGCCAGCAGCTTGGACAGGGGCTCCTACGAGCAGTACTTC. It encodes CASSLDRGSYEQYF.

The gene calls are TRBV9 and TRBJ2-1; 8 nucleotides match TRBD2. CDR3 length: 16 amino acids. V gave up 0 bases and J gave up 2 bases; unmatched junction bases: 4. In germline, CDR1 is SGDLS, CDR2 YYNGEE. DNA of the CDR3: TGTGCCAGCAGCGTAGTAAGCGGGAGTACCTACAATGAGCAGTTCTTC. Translation: CASSVVSGSTYNEQFF.

V usage is TRBV7-9 and J usage is TRBJ2-5; 10 bases match TRBD2. V dropped 1 base and J dropped 2; count of bases not matched to a gene: 7. The CDR3 contains 17 residues. Germline values: CDR1 SEHNR, CDR2 FQNEAQ (reference sequence). CDR3 region: CASSLGGLALIQETQYF. CDR3 sequence (DNA): TGTGCCAGCAGCTTAGGGGGACTAGCGTTAATTCAAGAGACCCAGTACTTC.

The chain uses TRBV4-2 and TRBJ2-3; TRBD2 matches at 14 bases. The CDR3 sequence is 18 residues long. Germline V CDR1 and CDR2: LGHNA, YNFKEQ. The ends lost 4 bases at V and 6 bases at J; junction bases unmatched: 12. The CDR3 region has the DNA TGTGCCAGCAGCCTAATGCCGGGACTAGCGGGGGTGACCGATACGCAGTATTTT. Protein sequence: CASSLMPGLAGVTDTQYF.

V gene TRBV23-1 combines with J gene TRBJ1-5; maybe TRBD1 (5 bases). TRBV23-1 is assigned to the ORF class and has an uncertain function. The CDR3 contains 16 residues. Trimming cost V 1 base and J 3 bases, with 13 bases left between them. CDR3 region: CASSQLCGGINQPQHF. CDR3 bases: TGCGCCAGCAGTCAATTGTGCGGGGGGATCAATCAGCCCCAGCATTTT.

The V gene is TRBV29-1, the J gene TRBJ2-1, with TRBD2 identical over 13 bases. Germline values: CDR1 SQVTM, CDR2 ANQGSEA. J was trimmed by 8 bases and V by 3 bases; bases with no gene match: 4. This CDR3 is built from 14 residues. CDR3 sequence reads: CSVDGLAGAHEQFF. In nucleotides, the CDR3 is TGCAGCGTTGATGGACTAGCGGGAGCCCATGAGCAGTTCTTC.

This sequence joins TRBV14 and TRBJ2-7; a weak D match, TRBD2 (5 bases). With 2 bases removed from V and 2 bases from J, the gap between germline ends came to 10 bases. In germline, CDR1 is SGHDN, CDR2 FVKESK. The CDR3 is 14 amino acids. The CDR3 nucleotides are TGTGCCAGCAGCCAACCCGGGATACCCTACGAGCAGTACTTC. Its translation is CASSQPGIPYEQYF.

The chain recombines TRBV7-3 with TRBJ2-7; 10 bases map to TRBD1. The CDR3 extends over 13 amino acids. Germline V lookup: CDR1 SGHTA, CDR2 FQGTGA. V lost 4 bases to trimming and J lost 3 bases; unmatched junction nucleotides: 0. CDR3 coding DNA: TGTGCCAGCAGCTGGGACAGGGGCTACGAGCAGTACTTC. Translated: CASSWDRGYEQYF. Drawing the rest from reference TRBV7-3 and TRBJ2-7, the complete variable domain is GAGVSQTPSNKVTEKGKYVELRCDPISGHTALYWYRQSLGQGPEFLIYFQGTGAADDSGLPNDRFFAVRPEGSVSTLKIQRTERGDSAVYLCASSWDRGYEQYFGPGTRLTVT.

This clone was detected only a few times. This chain joins TRBV4-1 and TRBJ2-5; TRBD2 is a possible D gene (5 bases). CDR3 size: 17 residues. V shed 0 bases and J shed 5 bases, with 19 bases lying between them. CDR1 MGHRA and CDR2 YSYEKL come from the germline V gene. CDR3 protein: CASSQEGRASLLETQYF. For the CDR3, the DNA is TGCGCCAGCAGCCAAGAGGGGAGAGCCTCGTTGTTGGAGACCCAGTACTTC.

This clone was found a few times. The J gene is TRBJ2-7, the V gene TRBV30; TRBD1 is a possible D gene (5 bases). V was shortened by 3 bases and J by 4 bases, with 13 bases between the two germline ends. The CDR3 totals 13 residues. CDR1 GTSNPN and CDR2 SVGIG come from the germline V gene (reference sequence). This chain's CDR3 is CAWSQGVGYEQYF. The CDR3, as DNA: TGTGCCTGGAGCCAGGGCGTGGGGTACGAGCAGTACTTC.

The chain couples TRBV7-3 to TRBJ2-3; possible D gene TRBD2, 6 bases. The CDR3 extends over 13 amino acids. V was pared by 5 bases and J by 2 bases, with 8 bases between. Germline CDR1 is SGHTA and CDR2 is FQGTGA. CDR3 nucleotides: TGTGCCAGCAGCCGGGACTTCACAGATACGCAGTATTTT. This codes for CASSRDFTDTQYF.

The chain carries TRBV10-3 and TRBJ1-6; D unclear. The CDR3 loop spans 15 amino acids. Germline V gene sequence: CDR1 ENHRY, CDR2 SYGVKD. Trimming cost V 7 bases and J 1 base, with 11 bases left between them. This CDR3 is CAIKAGQSYNSPLHF. In DNA, the CDR3 is TGTGCCATCAAGGCGGGTCAGTCCTATAATTCACCCCTCCACTTT.

This clone was picked up one time. The chain recombines TRBV7-9 with TRBJ1-4; no reliable D call. The CDR3 is 15 residues long. CDR1 is SEHNR and CDR2 is FQNEAQ in the germline V gene (reference sequence). The ends were cut back, 1 base at V and 3 bases at J, with 9 bases in the middle. The CDR3 nucleotides are TGTGCCAGCAGCTTAGACGGCAGGTCTAATGAAAAACTGTTTTTT. As protein: CASSLDGRSNEKLFF.

The chain has TRBV2 and TRBJ2-4; TRBD2 is a possible D gene (7 bases). From germline, CDR1 is SNHLY and CDR2 FYNNEI. This CDR3 comprises 15 residues. Deletions cut 4 bases from V and 3 bases from J, with 13 bases between. The CDR3 DNA follows: TGTGCCAGCAGTGGGGGGGGGCTTTACAAAAACATTCAGTACTTC. This codes for CASSGGGLYKNIQYF.

The chain employs TRBV28 and TRBJ1-5, with 8 bases aligning to TRBD1. J lost 7 bases, V lost 4 bases, and 0 bases had no gene match. This CDR3 comprises 12 residues. Germline-derived CDR1 and CDR2 are MDHEN and SYDVKM. The DNA of the CDR3 is TGTGCCAGCAGTTCAGGGGGCCAGCCCCAGCATTTT. Translated, it gives CASSSGGQPQHF.

The V and J genes are TRBV7-2 and TRBJ2-7; 7 nucleotides match TRBD1. The CDR3 extends over 14 amino acids. After removal of 4 bases from V and 3 bases from J, the junction contained 6 bases not matched to a gene. Germline V gene lookup returns CDR1 SGHTA and CDR2 FQGNSA. In DNA, the CDR3 is TGTGCCAGCAGCTACGGGACAGCCTTCTACGAGCAGTACTTC. This codes for CASSYGTAFYEQYF.

The chain recombines TRBV9 with TRBJ2-2; 7 nucleotides agree with TRBD2. This CDR3 has 15 amino acids. The J segment lost 4 bases and the V segment lost 4 bases, leaving 7 bases of the junction unmatched. Germline lookup yields CDR1 SGDLS and CDR2 YYNGEE. CDR3 region: CASSPTSDPTGELFF. The CDR3 DNA reads TGTGCCAGCAGCCCTACTAGCGACCCCACCGGGGAGCTGTTTTTT.

This clone has only one observation. The chain joins TRBV7-3 to TRBJ2-1; D may be TRBD1 (6 bases). This CDR3 is built from 16 residues. Trimming removed 2 bases from V and 2 bases from J, with 13 bases in between. Germline CDR1 and CDR2: SGHTA and FQGTGA. CDR3 DNA sequence: TGTGCCAGCAGCTTAGAGGGGGTGGGAACCTACAATGAGCAGTTCTTC. As protein: CASSLEGVGTYNEQFF.

This clone was found once. The genes are TRBV27 and TRBJ1-1; D is unclear. V gave up 11 bases and J gave up 0 bases, with 10 bases separating them. The CDR3 extends over 12 amino acids. The germline gives CDR1 MNHEY, CDR2 SMNVEV (reference sequence). CDR3 loop: CAAGRLNTEAFF. CDR3 nucleotides: TGTGCCGCGGGCCGTTTGAACACTGAAGCTTTCTTT.

The rearrangement uses TRBV28 and TRBJ1-1, with D perhaps TRBD1 (5 bases). The germline V gene has CDR1 MDHEN and CDR2 SYDVKM. Trimming took off 7 bases at V and 5 bases at J, with 17 bases between the two ends. The CDR3 has 14 amino acids. CDR3 sequence (DNA): TGTGCCAGCACCCCCTGGGCCCAGGGTACTGAAGCTTTCTTT. Amino acids: CASTPWAQGTEAFF.

The chain has TRBV6-1 and TRBJ2-1; the D gene is possibly TRBD1 (7 bases). V was clipped by 2 bases and J by 15 bases, with 20 bases between them. This CDR3 is built from 14 residues. Looked up from germline, CDR1 is MNHNS and CDR2 is SASEGT. CDR3 nucleotide sequence: TGTGCCAGCAGTGAATTTGGGAGACAGGGAGGTTGGTTCTTC. This encodes CASSEFGRQGGWFF.

Here the CDR3 DNA reads TGTGCCAGCAGCTTAGGCCTGACTAGCGGGGGGGCCCGAGCGGAGCAGTTCTTC. Translation: CASSLGLTSGGARAEQFF. This rearrangement joins TRBV11-2 to TRBJ2-1; 14 bases are shared with TRBD2. The CDR3 has 18 residues. V trimming: 1 base; J trimming: 10 bases; junction bases outside the gene matches: 12. CDR1 is SGHAT, CDR2 FQNNGV, per germline.

The J gene is TRBJ2-2, the V gene TRBV9, with 10 bases lining up with TRBD1. Per germline, CDR1 SGDLS and CDR2 YYNGEE. V trimming: 2 bases; J trimming: 2 bases; junction bases outside the gene matches: 6. There are 17 residues in the CDR3. The CDR3 DNA follows: TGTGCCAGCAGCGTCAACCGGGACAGGGGCAACACCGGGGAGCTGTTTTTT. It is translated as CASSVNRDRGNTGELFF.

This chain connects TRBV11-2 to TRBJ2-7; 9 nucleotides agree with TRBD1. CDR1 SGHAT and CDR2 FQNNGV come from the germline V gene. The CDR3 loop spans 14 amino acids. Losses at the gene ends were 1 base for V and 6 bases for J; bases not matched to a gene: 4. CDR3 in amino acids: CASSLVQGAVEQYF. CDR3 DNA: TGTGCCAGCAGCTTAGTACAGGGGGCTGTCGAGCAGTACTTC.

CDR3 sequence (DNA): TGTGCCAGCAGTTCGCCGGGACAGGGGAGTAATGAGCAGTTCTTC. Its protein is CASSSPGQGSNEQFF. J is TRBJ2-1 and V is TRBV28, with 10 bases fitting TRBD1. V lost 4 bases, J lost 7 bases, and 7 bases stayed unmatched. Germline V gene data show CDR1 as MDHEN and CDR2 as SYDVKM. This CDR3 comprises 15 residues.

This rearrangement joins TRBV29-1 to TRBJ1-2, with 7 bases that match TRBD1. CDR3 size: 14 residues. The V segment lost 0 bases and the J segment 8 bases; nucleotides outside the gene matches: 9. Germline V gene lookup returns CDR1 SQVTM and CDR2 ANQGSEA. In DNA, the CDR3 is TGCAGCGTTGAAGATCGCGACAGGGTAGGAGGCTACACCTTC. Translated, it gives CSVEDRDRVGGYTF.

The chain joins TRBV5-1 to TRBJ2-2; D possibly corresponds to TRBD1 (6 bases). The V end was cut by 3 bases, the J end by 6 bases, with 15 bases between. The length of the CDR3 is 15 residues. CDR1 and CDR2 from the germline V gene are SGHRS and YFSETQ. CDR3 in amino acids: CASSSLSGEPGELFF. CDR3 DNA sequence: TGCGCCAGCAGCTCCCTGTCAGGGGAACCCGGGGAGCTGTTTTTT.